The sequence of this TCR beta chain was determined in a study of metastatic and nonmetastatic thyroid tumors. TCRdb re-clonotyped the PCR reads via MiXCR. This table holds 20,000 to 25,000 clones, about a third found once. Study-wide results and limits: A significant increase in TCR beta diversity was reportedly seen in malignant thyroid tumors relative to benign nodules, in blood and tumor.

Prior to thyroid surgery, none of the patients had received any treatment. This clone came up once. Its specificity is not known. Germline assignment: CDR1 LGHDT and CDR2 YNNKEL (reference sequence). The ends were cut back, 2 bases at V and 5 bases at J, with 7 bases in the middle. The CDR3 is 12 residues long. The source of this sequence is a male donor with papillary thyroid cancer or a benign thyroid nodule (not recorded which). Some clones in this sample may be carry-over from other donors' samples. The J gene is TRBJ2-7, the V gene TRBV3-1; weak D call: TRBD1 (5 bases). The sample consisted of blood. CDR3 sequence (DNA): TGTGCCAGCAGCCAACAGGGTGACGAGCAGTACTTC. It is translated as CASSQQGDEQYF.